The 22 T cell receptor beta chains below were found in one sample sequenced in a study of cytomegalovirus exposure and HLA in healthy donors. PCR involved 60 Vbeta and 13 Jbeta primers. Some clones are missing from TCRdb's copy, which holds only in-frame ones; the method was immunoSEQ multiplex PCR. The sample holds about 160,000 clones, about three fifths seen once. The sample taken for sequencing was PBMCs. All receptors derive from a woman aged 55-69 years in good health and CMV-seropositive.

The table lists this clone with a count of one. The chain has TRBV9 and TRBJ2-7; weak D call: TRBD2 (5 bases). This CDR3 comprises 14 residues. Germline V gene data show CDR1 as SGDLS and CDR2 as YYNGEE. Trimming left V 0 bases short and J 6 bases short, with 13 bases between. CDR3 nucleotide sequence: TGTGCCAGCAGCGTAGGGCTAGCCCCAGTCGAGCAGTACTTC. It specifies CASSVGLAPVEQYF.

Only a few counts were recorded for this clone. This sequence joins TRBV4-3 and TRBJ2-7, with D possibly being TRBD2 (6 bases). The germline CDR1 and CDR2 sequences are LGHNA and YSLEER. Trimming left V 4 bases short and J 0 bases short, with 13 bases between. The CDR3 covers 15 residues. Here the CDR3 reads CASSPQAGSSYEQYF. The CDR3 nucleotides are TGCGCCAGCAGCCCCCAAGCGGGTAGCTCCTACGAGCAGTACTTC.

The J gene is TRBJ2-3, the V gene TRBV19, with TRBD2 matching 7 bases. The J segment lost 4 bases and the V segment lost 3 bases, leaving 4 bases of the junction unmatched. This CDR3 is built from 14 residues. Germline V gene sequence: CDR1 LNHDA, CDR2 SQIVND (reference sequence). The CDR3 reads CASSMGGSADTQYF. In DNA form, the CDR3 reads TGTGCCAGTAGTATGGGCGGGAGCGCAGATACGCAGTATTTT.

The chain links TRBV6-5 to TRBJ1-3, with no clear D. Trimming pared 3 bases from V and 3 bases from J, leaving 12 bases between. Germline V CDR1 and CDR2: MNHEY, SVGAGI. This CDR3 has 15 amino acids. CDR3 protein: CASSYSRVHGNTIYF. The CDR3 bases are TGTGCCAGCAGTTATAGTCGGGTCCATGGAAACACCATATATTTT.

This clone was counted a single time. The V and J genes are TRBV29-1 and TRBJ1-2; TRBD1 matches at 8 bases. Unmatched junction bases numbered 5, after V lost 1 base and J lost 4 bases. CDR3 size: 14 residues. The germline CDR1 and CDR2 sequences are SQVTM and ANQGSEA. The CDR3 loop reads CSVEGFDRGYGYTF. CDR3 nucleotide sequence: TGCAGCGTTGAAGGATTCGACAGGGGCTATGGCTACACCTTC.

CDR3: CASRRQGSTDTQYF. The DNA of the CDR3 is TGTGCCAGCAGGCGACAGGGAAGCACAGATACGCAGTATTTT. This chain connects TRBV6-5 to TRBJ2-3; 7 bases match TRBD1. Losses at the gene ends were 6 bases for V and 0 bases for J; bases not matched to a gene: 3. CDR1 is MNHEY, CDR2 SVGAGI, per germline. The CDR3 contains 14 residues.

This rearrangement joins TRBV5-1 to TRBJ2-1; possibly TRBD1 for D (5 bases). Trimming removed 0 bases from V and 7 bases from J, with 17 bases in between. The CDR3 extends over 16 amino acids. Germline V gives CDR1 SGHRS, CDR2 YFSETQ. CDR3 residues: CASSLGTQRQRNEQFF. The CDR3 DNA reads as TGCGCCAGCAGCTTGGGGACCCAACGACAGAGAAATGAGCAGTTCTTC.

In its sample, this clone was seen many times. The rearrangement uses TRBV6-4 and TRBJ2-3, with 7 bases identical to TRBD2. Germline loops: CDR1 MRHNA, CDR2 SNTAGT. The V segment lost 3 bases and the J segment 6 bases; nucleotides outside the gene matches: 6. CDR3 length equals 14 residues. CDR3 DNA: TGTGCCAGCAGTGAACGTCGGGAGGCGGATACGCAGTATTTT. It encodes CASSERREADTQYF.

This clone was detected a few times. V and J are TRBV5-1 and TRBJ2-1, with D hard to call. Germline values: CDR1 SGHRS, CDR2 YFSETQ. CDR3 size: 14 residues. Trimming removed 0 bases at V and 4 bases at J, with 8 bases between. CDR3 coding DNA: TGCGCCAGCAGCTTGGCCGAGGTTTACAATGAGCAGTTCTTC. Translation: CASSLAEVYNEQFF.

The CDR3 DNA reads as TGTGCCAGCAGCCAAGACGATCAGGAATCCTACGAGCAGTACTTC. It yields the protein CASSQDDQESYEQYF. The chain joins TRBV4-2 to TRBJ2-7; D is unresolved. The V end lost 0 bases, the J end lost 1 base, and 10 bases lay between the germline ends. Germline loops: CDR1 LGHNA, CDR2 YNFKEQ. This CDR3 contains 15 residues.

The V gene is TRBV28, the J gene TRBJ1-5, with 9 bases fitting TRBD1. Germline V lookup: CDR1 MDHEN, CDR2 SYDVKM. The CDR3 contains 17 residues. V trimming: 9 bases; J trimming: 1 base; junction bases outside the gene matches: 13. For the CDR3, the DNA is TGTGCCAGTTACACCCGGGACAGGGTTAGGAGCAATCAGCCCCAGCATTTT. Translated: CASYTRDRVRSNQPQHF. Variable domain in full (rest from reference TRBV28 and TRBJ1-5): DVKVTQSSRYLVKRTGEKVFLECVQDMDHENMFWYRQDPGLGLRLIYFSYDVKMKEKGDIPEGYSVSREKKERFSLILESASTNQTSMYLCASYTRDRVRSNQPQHFGDGTRLSIL.

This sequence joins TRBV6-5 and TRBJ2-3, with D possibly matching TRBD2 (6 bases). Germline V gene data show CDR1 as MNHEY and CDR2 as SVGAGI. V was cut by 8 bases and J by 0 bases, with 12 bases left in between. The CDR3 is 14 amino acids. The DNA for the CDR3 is TGTGCCAGCGGCAGGGACTTTAGCACAGATACGCAGTATTTT. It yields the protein CASGRDFSTDTQYF.

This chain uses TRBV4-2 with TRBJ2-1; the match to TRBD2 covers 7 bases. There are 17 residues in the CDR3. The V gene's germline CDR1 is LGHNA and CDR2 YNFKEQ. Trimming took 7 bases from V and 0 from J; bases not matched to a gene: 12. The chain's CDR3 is CASNSEDWGGSYNEQFF. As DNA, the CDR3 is TGTGCCAGCAACTCAGAGGACTGGGGGGGCTCCTACAATGAGCAGTTCTTC.

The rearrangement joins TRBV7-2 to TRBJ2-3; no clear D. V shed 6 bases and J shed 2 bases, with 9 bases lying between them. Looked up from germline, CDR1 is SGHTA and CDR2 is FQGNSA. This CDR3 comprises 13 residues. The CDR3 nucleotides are TGTGCCAGCAGTGGCCTTTCCACAGATACGCAGTATTTT. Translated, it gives CASSGLSTDTQYF. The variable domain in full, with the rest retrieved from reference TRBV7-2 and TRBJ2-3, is GAGVSQSPSNKVTEKGKDVELRCDPISGHTALYWYRQSLGQGLEFLIYFQGNSAPDKSGLPSDRFSAERTGGSVSTLTIQRTQQEDSAVYLCASSGLSTDTQYFGPGTRLTVL.

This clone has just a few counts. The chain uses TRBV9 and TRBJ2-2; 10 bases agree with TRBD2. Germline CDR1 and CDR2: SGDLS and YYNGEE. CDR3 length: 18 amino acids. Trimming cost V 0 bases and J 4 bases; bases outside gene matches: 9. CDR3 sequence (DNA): TGTGCCAGCAGCGTAGGGGCTAGCGGGAGTATGAGCACCGGGGAGCTGTTTTTT. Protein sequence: CASSVGASGSMSTGELFF.

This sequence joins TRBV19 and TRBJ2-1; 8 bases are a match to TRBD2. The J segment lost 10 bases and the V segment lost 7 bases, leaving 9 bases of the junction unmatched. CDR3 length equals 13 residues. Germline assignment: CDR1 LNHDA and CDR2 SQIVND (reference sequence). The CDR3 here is CASNPGGPREQFF. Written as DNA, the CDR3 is TGTGCCAGTAATCCGGGAGGGCCACGAGAGCAGTTCTTC.

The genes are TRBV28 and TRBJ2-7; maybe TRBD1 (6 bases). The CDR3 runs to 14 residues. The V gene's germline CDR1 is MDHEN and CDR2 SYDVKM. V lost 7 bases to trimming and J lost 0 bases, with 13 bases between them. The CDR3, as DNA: TGTGCCAGCACCCCATCGACAGGCTCCTACGAGCAGTACTTC. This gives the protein CASTPSTGSYEQYF.

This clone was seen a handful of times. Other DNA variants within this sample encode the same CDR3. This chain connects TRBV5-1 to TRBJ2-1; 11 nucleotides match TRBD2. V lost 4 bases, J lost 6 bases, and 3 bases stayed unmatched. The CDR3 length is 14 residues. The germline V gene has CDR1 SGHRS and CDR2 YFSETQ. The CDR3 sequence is CASSPGTSGNEQFF. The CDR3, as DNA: TGCGCCAGCAGCCCCGGGACTAGCGGCAATGAGCAGTTCTTC.

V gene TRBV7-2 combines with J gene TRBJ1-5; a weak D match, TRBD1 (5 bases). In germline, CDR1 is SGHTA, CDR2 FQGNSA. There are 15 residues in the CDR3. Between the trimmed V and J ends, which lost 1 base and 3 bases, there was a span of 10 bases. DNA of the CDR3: TGTGCCAGCAGCTTAGTGGAGGGGAACAATCAGCCCCAGCATTTT. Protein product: CASSLVEGNNQPQHF. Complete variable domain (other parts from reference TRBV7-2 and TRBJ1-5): GAGVSQSPSNKVTEKGKDVELRCDPISGHTALYWYRQSLGQGLEFLIYFQGNSAPDKSGLPSDRFSAERTGGSVSTLTIQRTQQEDSAVYLCASSLVEGNNQPQHFGDGTRLSIL.

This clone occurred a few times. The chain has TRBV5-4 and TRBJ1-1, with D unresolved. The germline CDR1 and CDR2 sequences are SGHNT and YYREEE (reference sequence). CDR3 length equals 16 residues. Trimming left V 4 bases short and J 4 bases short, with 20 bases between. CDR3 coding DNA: TGTGCCAGCAGCACCAACCCGGGGATCTCGGGCACTGAAGCTTTCTTT. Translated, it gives CASSTNPGISGTEAFF.

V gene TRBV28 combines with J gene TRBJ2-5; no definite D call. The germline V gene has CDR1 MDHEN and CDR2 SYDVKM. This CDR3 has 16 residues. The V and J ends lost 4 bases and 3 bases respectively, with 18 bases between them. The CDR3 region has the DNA TGTGCCAGCAGTTACCCCTCCCGGGTGTTGGAAGAGACCCAGTACTTC. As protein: CASSYPSRVLEETQYF.

CDR3 region: CASRLGTSEDEQFF. The DNA for the CDR3 is TGCGCCAGCAGATTAGGAACTAGCGAGGATGAGCAGTTCTTC. This sequence joins TRBV5-1 and TRBJ2-1; 7 positions match TRBD2. The CDR3 extends over 14 amino acids. V shed 5 bases, J shed 8 bases, and the junction held 10 bases outside the gene matches. The V gene's germline CDR1 is SGHRS and CDR2 YFSETQ.